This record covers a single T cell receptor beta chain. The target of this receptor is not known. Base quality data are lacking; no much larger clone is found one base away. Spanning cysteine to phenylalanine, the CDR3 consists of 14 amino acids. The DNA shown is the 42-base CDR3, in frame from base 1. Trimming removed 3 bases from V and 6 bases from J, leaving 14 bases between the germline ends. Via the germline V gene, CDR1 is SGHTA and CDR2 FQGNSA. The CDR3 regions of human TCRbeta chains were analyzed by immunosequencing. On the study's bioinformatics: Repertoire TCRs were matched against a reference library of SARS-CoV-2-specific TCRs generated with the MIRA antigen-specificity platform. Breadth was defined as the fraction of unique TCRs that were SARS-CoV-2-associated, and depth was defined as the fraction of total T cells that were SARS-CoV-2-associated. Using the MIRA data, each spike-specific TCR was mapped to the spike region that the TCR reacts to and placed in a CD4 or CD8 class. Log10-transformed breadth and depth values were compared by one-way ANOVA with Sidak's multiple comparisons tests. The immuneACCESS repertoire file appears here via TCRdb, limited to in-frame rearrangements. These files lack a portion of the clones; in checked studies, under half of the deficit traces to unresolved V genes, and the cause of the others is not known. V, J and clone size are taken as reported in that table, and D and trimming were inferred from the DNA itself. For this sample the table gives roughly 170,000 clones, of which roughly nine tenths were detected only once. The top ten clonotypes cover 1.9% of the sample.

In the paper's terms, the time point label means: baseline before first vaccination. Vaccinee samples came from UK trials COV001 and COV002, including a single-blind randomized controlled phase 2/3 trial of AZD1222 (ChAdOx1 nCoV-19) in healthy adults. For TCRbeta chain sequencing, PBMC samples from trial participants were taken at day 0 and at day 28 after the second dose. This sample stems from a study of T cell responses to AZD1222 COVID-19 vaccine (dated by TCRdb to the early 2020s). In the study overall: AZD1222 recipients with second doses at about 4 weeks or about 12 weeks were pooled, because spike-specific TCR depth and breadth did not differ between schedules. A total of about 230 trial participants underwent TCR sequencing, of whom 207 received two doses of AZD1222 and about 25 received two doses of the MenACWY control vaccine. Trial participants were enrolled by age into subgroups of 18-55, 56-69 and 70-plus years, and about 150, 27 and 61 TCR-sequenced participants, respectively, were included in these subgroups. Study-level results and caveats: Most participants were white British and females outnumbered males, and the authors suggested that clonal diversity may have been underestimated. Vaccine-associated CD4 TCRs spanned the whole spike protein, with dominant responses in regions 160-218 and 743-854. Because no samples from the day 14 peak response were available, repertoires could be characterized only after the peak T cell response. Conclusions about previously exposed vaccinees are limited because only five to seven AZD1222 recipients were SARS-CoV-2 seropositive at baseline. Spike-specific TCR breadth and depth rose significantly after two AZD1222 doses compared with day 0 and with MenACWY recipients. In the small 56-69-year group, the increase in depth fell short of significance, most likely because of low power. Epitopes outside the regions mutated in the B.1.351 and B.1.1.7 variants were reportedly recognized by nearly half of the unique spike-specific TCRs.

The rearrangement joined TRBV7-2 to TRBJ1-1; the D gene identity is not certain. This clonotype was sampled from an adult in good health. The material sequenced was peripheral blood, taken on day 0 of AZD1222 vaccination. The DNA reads TGTGCCAGCAGCTTGTTCCCAAATACCCCTGAAGCTTTCTTT. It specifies CASSLFPNTPEAFF.